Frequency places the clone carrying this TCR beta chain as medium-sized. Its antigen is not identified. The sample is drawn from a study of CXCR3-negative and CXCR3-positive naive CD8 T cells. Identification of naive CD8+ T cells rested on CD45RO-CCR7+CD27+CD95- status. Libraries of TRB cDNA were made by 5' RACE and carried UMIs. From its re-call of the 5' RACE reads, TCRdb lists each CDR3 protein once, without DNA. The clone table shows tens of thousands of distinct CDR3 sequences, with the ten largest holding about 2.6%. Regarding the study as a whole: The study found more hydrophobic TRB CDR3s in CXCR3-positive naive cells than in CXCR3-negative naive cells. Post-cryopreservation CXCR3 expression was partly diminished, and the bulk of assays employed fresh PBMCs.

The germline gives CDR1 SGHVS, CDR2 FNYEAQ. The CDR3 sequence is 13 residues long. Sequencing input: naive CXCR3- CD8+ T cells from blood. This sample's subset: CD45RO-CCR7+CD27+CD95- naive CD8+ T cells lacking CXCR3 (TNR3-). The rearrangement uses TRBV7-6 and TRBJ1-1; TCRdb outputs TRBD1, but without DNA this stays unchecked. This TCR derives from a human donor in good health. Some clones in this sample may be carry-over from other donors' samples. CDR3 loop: CASSLPGGVEAFF.